The sequence of this T cell receptor beta chain was determined in a study of T cell responses to AZD1222 COVID-19 vaccine. Study-wide points: Just five or six AZD1222 recipients were seropositive at baseline.

From germline, CDR1 is MNHEY and CDR2 SVGEGT. With V trimmed by 5 bases and J by 3 bases, 12 bases remained unmatched. This CDR3 spans 16 amino acids. The assay was immunoSEQ multiplex PCR, and TCRdb's table has in-frame clones only and misses some. The sample shows more than 140,000 clones, around 91% of them seen only once. As for this clone: What it recognizes is unknown.

The source of this sequence is an adult in good health. Sequenced material: peripheral blood, taken on day 0 of AZD1222 vaccination. The chain employs TRBV6-2 or TRBV6-3 and TRBJ2-7; 8 bases fit TRBD2. DNA for the CDR3: TGTGCCAGCAGTGATGACAGCTCCCTAGCGGGCTACGAGCAGTACTTC. Translated: CASSDDSSLAGYEQYF.